The 17 T cell receptor beta chains listed next were all sequenced from one sample in a study of identical twins. TCRdb ran MiXCR on the 5' RACE reads and lists one entry per CDR3 protein. The sample carries some 710,000 distinct CDR3 sequences, around 5.7% recorded once. Material: naive T cells sorted from blood. These TCRs come from a young man in good health.

For this clonotype: Since a much larger clone is just one base distant, this may be a read error. Likely a read error: the CDR3 ends without its conserved phenylalanine or tryptophan. The rearrangement uses TRBV11-2 and TRBJ2-1, with D possibly TRBD2 on 5 matching bases. The CDR3 covers 13 residues. Looked up from germline, CDR1 is SGHAT and CDR2 is FQNNGV. The V end was cut by 3 bases, the J end by 6 bases, with 9 bases between. This chain's CDR3 is CASSLERFNEQFL. The CDR3, as DNA: TGTGCCAGCAGCTTGGAGCGGTTCAATGAGCAGTTCTTG.

This clonotype was detected many times. V gene TRBV20-1 combines with J gene TRBJ2-3; 11 bases match TRBD2. Germline CDR1 DFQATT, CDR2 SNEGSKA (reference sequence). Trimming took 6 bases from V and 4 from J; bases not matched to a gene: 9. The CDR3 extends over 15 amino acids. The DNA of the CDR3 is TGCAGTGCCAAATTAGCGGGAGGGATGGCAGATACGCAGTATTTT. This translates into CSAKLAGGMADTQYF.

Many counts were recorded for this clonotype. The genes are TRBV2 and TRBJ2-1, with 7 nucleotides matching TRBD2. Trimming cost V 2 bases and J 8 bases; bases outside gene matches: 9. CDR1 is SNHLY and CDR2 is FYNNEI in the germline V gene. The CDR3 covers 15 residues. The CDR3 here is CASSELAGAFDEQFF. In DNA form, the CDR3 reads TGTGCCAGCAGTGAATTGGCGGGAGCTTTCGATGAGCAGTTCTTC.

Details on this clonotype: This may arise from a read error, as a much more abundant clone is one base away. CDR3 DNA sequence: TGTGCCAGCAGTTTAGAAGGGGCGAGGGAGCAGTACTTC. Its translation is CASSLEGAREQYF. The rearrangement uses TRBV12-3 or TRBV12-4 and TRBJ2-7; possibly TRBD1 for D (5 bases). The CDR3 is made up of 13 amino acids. V was shortened by 1 base and J by 7 bases, with 11 bases between the two germline ends.

The rearrangement joins TRBV6-1 to TRBJ2-1, with D possibly being TRBD2 (6 bases). Germline CDR1 is MNHNS and CDR2 is SASEGT. The CDR3 is made up of 12 amino acids. V shed 1 base and J shed 9 bases, with 7 bases lying between them. The CDR3 protein is CASSEGGVEQFF. CDR3 bases: TGTGCCAGCAGTGAAGGGGGGGTTGAGCAGTTCTTC.

The sample holds a few counts of this clonotype. The chain recombines TRBV3-1 with TRBJ1-3; D unclear. The germline V gene has CDR1 LGHDT and CDR2 YNNKEL (reference sequence). The length of the CDR3 is 15 residues. V was cut by 1 base and J by 0 bases, with 7 bases left in between. This CDR3 is CASSQVTLSGNTIYF. The CDR3 DNA sequence: TGTGCCAGCAGCCAAGTGACACTCTCTGGAAACACCATATATTTT.

This clonotype was picked up a small number of times. The chain joins TRBV11-2 to TRBJ1-1; 7 bases line up with TRBD1. The trim removed 1 base at V and 1 base at J, leaving 6 bases unmatched. The CDR3 sequence is 16 residues long. CDR1 and CDR2 (germline): SGHAT, FQNNGV. In DNA form, the CDR3 reads TGTGCCAGCAGCTTAGTGAAGACAGGGAGGAACACTGAAGCTTTCTTT. It is translated as CASSLVKTGRNTEAFF.

The table lists this clonotype with many counts. This sequence joins TRBV7-8 and TRBJ1-3; TRBD1 matches at 8 bases. The CDR3 is 14 amino acids. Trimming removed 7 bases from V and 4 bases from J; junction bases left unmatched: 6. CDR1 SGHVS and CDR2 FQNEAQ come from the germline V gene. The CDR3 DNA reads as TGTGCCAGCACCCAATCAGGGGGCGGAAACACCATATATTTT. Protein product: CASTQSGGGNTIYF.

In its sample, this clonotype was seen many times. The V and J genes are TRBV15 and TRBJ2-7; 8 nucleotides line up with TRBD2. This CDR3 comprises 17 residues. Germline-derived CDR1 and CDR2 are LNHNV and YYDKDF (reference sequence). With V trimmed by 0 bases and J by 3 bases, 10 bases remained unmatched. CDR3 loop: CATSREKAPGTSYEQYF. The CDR3, as DNA: TGTGCCACCAGCAGAGAGAAGGCCCCCGGGACTAGCTACGAGCAGTACTTC.

This clonotype was observed at least ten times. This chain connects TRBV24-1 to TRBJ2-5; TRBD1 might be the D (5 bases). V was trimmed by 3 bases and J by 2 bases, leaving 9 bases between them. Looked up from germline, CDR1 is KGHDR and CDR2 is SFDVKD. This CDR3 contains 14 residues. Written as DNA, the CDR3 is TGTGCCACCAGTGATAGGGGATCTCAAGAGACCCAGTACTTC. It translates to CATSDRGSQETQYF.

The table lists this clonotype with many counts. The V gene is TRBV3-1, the J gene TRBJ1-6; D is undetermined. Trimming stripped 6 bases from V and 0 bases from J, with 9 bases between. CDR1 is LGHDT and CDR2 is YNNKEL in the germline V gene (reference sequence). This CDR3 has 15 amino acids. This CDR3 reads CASSTGDSYNSPLHF. CDR3 coding DNA: TGTGCCAGCAGTACCGGGGACTCCTATAATTCACCCCTCCACTTT.

The sample holds many counts of this clonotype. V is TRBV7-9 and J is TRBJ2-3; D unresolved. Trimming removed 5 bases at V and 0 bases at J, with 15 bases between. The germline CDR1 and CDR2 sequences are SEHNR and FQNEAQ (reference sequence). The CDR3 has 16 amino acids. The CDR3 is CASSLSRVGSTDTQYF. CDR3 sequence (DNA): TGTGCCAGCAGCCTTTCAAGGGTGGGGAGCACAGATACGCAGTATTTT.

The rearrangement uses TRBV3-1 and TRBJ2-5; D is uncertain. The CDR3 loop spans 15 amino acids. V was trimmed by 1 base and J by 5 bases, leaving 14 bases between them. CDR1 and CDR2 (germline): LGHDT, YNNKEL (reference sequence). CDR3 nucleotides: TGTGCCAGCAGCCAAGGGCCGTGGGCGGTGGAGACCCAGTACTTC. Translating gives CASSQGPWAVETQYF.

This clonotype was found many times. V gene TRBV20-1 combines with J gene TRBJ2-3; the D is unclear. Between the trimmed V and J ends, which lost 2 bases and 0 bases, there was a span of 6 bases. Germline V CDR1 and CDR2: DFQATT, SNEGSKA (reference sequence). The CDR3 extends over 13 amino acids. The CDR3 nucleotides read TGCAGTGCTAGATCCGAAAGCACAGATACGCAGTATTTT. Its protein is CSARSESTDTQYF.

This clonotype has at least ten counts. The gene calls are TRBV12-3 or TRBV12-4 and TRBJ2-3; TRBD2 agrees at 8 bases. CDR3 length: 14 residues. J was trimmed by 3 bases and V by 3 bases; bases with no gene match: 2. CDR3 region: CASSFAGGTDTQYF. As DNA, the CDR3 is TGTGCCAGCAGTTTCGCGGGGGGAACAGATACGCAGTATTTT.

This clonotype showed up many times. The chain employs TRBV7-9 and TRBJ1-5; D call uncertain. The CDR3 runs 13 residues. Germline V lookup: CDR1 SEHNR, CDR2 FQNEAQ (reference sequence). The V and J ends lost 0 bases and 5 bases respectively, with 5 bases between them. CDR3 nucleotides: TGTGCCAGCAGCTTAGCGGAGGATCAGCCCCAGCATTTT. Amino acid sequence: CASSLAEDQPQHF.

This clonotype has at least ten counts. The chain employs TRBV20-1 and TRBJ2-1; 8 nucleotides align to TRBD2. CDR1 is DFQATT and CDR2 is SNEGSKA in the germline V gene (reference sequence). V dropped 0 bases and J dropped 0; count of bases not matched to a gene: 22. This CDR3 region has 22 residues. CDR3 amino acids: CSARDRTLLAGGLISSYNEQFF. DNA of the CDR3: TGCAGTGCTAGAGACCGAACCTTGTTGGCGGGAGGCCTAATCAGCTCCTACAATGAGCAGTTCTTC.